These 10 T cell receptor beta chains share one sample of origin, sequenced in a study of shared T cell receptors in the human thymus. Generated by immunoSEQ multiplex PCR, the TCRdb table keeps only in-frame clones and is missing some. The sample carries hundreds of thousands of clones, roughly 90% recorded once. The same specimen was also included in a second study, on human thymus T cells.

Material: thymocytes. The source is a boy less than two years old with a congenital heart defect.

This sequence joins TRBV28 and TRBJ2-3; 8 nucleotides line up with TRBD1. The V gene's germline CDR1 is MDHEN and CDR2 SYDVKM. The CDR3 is 16 amino acids. The V segment lost 6 bases and the J segment 5 bases; nucleotides outside the gene matches: 13. In DNA, the CDR3 is TGTGCCAGCAGCGGACAGGGTAGGCACTACCTAGATACGCAGTATTTT. Its translation: CASSGQGRHYLDTQYF.

The rearrangement uses TRBV7-8 and TRBJ2-5; 7 bases match TRBD2. Unmatched junction bases numbered 4, after V lost 2 bases and J lost 1 base. Germline V gives CDR1 SGHVS, CDR2 FQNEAQ. The CDR3 spans 15 residues. This chain's CDR3 is CASSLWSGVQETQYF. The CDR3 bases are TGTGCCAGCAGCTTATGGAGCGGGGTCCAAGAGACCCAGTACTTC.

V is TRBV5-4 and J is TRBJ2-2, with 8 bases identical to TRBD1. V dropped 3 bases and J dropped 4; count of bases not matched to a gene: 14. Germline assignment: CDR1 SGHNT and CDR2 YYREEE (reference sequence). The CDR3 has 18 residues. The CDR3 bases are TGTGCCAGCAGCTCGGGACAGGTAGTTCCTTCGCGCACCGGGGAGCTGTTTTTT. Translating gives CASSSGQVVPSRTGELFF.

The V call is TRBV5-1, the J call TRBJ2-1, with a tentative D call TRBD1 (6 bases). CDR1 is SGHRS and CDR2 is YFSETQ in the germline V gene. V shed 6 bases and J shed 4 bases, with 14 bases lying between them. This CDR3 is built from 14 residues. The CDR3 DNA reads TGCGCCAGCACTACAGGGAGAGGATACAATGAGCAGTTCTTC. Protein: CASTTGRGYNEQFF.

This chain uses TRBV29-1 with TRBJ2-1; weak D call: TRBD2 (6 bases). This CDR3 comprises 17 residues. The ends were cut back, 1 base at V and 8 bases at J, with 24 bases in the middle. Looked up from germline, CDR1 is SQVTM and CDR2 is ANQGSEA. The CDR3 bases are TGCAGCGTTGAAGCCCTCCGGGGGAAAGGTAGACGGCATGAGCAGTTCTTC. Translating gives CSVEALRGKGRRHEQFF.

The chain employs TRBV5-1 and TRBJ2-7; the D gene is possibly TRBD1 (6 bases). This CDR3 region has 17 residues. V lost 3 bases and J 0 bases, leaving 19 bases between the germline ends. CDR1 is SGHRS and CDR2 is YFSETQ in the germline V gene. In DNA form, the CDR3 reads TGCGCCAGCAGCTACGAGACAGGACACCGGAGCTCCTACGAGCAGTACTTC. Its translation: CASSYETGHRSSYEQYF. Full variable domain (remainder filled in from reference TRBV5-1 and TRBJ2-7): KAGVTQTPRYLIKTRGQQVTLSCSPISGHRSVSWYQQTPGQGLQFLFEYFSETQRNKGNFPGRFSGRQFSNSRSEMNVSTLELGDSALYLCASSYETGHRSSYEQYFGPGTRLTVT.

V is TRBV4-2 and J is TRBJ1-1, with 8 bases lining up with TRBD1. Per the germline V gene, CDR1 is LGHNA and CDR2 is YNFKEQ. CDR3 length: 15 residues. V shed 0 bases, J shed 4 bases, and the junction held 4 bases outside the gene matches. As DNA, the CDR3 is TGTGCCAGCAGCCAAGATAAGGACAGGGCCACTGAAGCTTTCTTT. Amino acid sequence: CASSQDKDRATEAFF.

The rearrangement joins TRBV28 to TRBJ2-7; 7 bases line up with TRBD1. Germline CDR1 MDHEN, CDR2 SYDVKM. CDR3 length: 17 residues. Unmatched junction bases numbered 20, after V lost 8 bases and J lost 4 bases. DNA of the CDR3: TGTGCCAGCTGCACCCAAATCACAGGGGAAGGGGCTTACGAGCAGTACTTC. It encodes CASCTQITGEGAYEQYF.

This clone was seen a single time. The chain combines TRBV7-2 with TRBJ2-7; D possibly corresponds to TRBD2 (5 bases). Looked up from germline, CDR1 is SGHTA and CDR2 is FQGNSA. Trimming removed 2 bases from V and 0 bases from J, with 11 bases in between. The length of the CDR3 is 15 residues. CDR3 DNA sequence: TGTGCCAGCAGCTTAAATGGCGGGCCCTCCTACGAGCAGTACTTC. It codes for CASSLNGGPSYEQYF. The full variable domain, with the rest looked up from reference TRBV7-2 and TRBJ2-7, is GAGVSQSPSNKVTEKGKDVELRCDPISGHTALYWYRQSLGQGLEFLIYFQGNSAPDKSGLPSDRFSAERTGGSVSTLTIQRTQQEDSAVYLCASSLNGGPSYEQYFGPGTRLTVT.

The chain has TRBV6-1 and TRBJ1-2; TRBD1 matches 10 bases. Unmatched junction bases numbered 5, after V lost 2 bases and J lost 8 bases. The germline CDR1 and CDR2 sequences are MNHNS and SASEGT. This CDR3 comprises 14 residues. The CDR3 region has the DNA TGTGCCAGCAGTGAAACGGACAGGGGGGGAGGCTACACCTTC. Translation: CASSETDRGGGYTF.